This entry describes one T cell receptor (beta chain). A much larger clone lies a single base off, so this may be a read error. V lost 5 bases and J 3 bases, leaving 14 bases between the germline ends. Germline CDR1 LGHNA, CDR2 YSLEER. This CDR3 is built from 15 residues. TCRdb called the RT-PCR reads again in MiXCR, with one record for every CDR3 protein. The data show more than 600,000 distinct CDR3 sequences, about 14% seen once. The sequenced sample was memory CD4+ T cells from blood. The receptor comes from a female donor in good health, serving as a healthy control. This sequence joins TRBV4-3 and TRBJ2-1; D is undetermined. Written as DNA, the CDR3 is TGCGCCAGCAGCTCAGAAACCCCAAACTACAATGAGCAGTTCTTC. Protein sequence: CASSSETPNYNEQFF.